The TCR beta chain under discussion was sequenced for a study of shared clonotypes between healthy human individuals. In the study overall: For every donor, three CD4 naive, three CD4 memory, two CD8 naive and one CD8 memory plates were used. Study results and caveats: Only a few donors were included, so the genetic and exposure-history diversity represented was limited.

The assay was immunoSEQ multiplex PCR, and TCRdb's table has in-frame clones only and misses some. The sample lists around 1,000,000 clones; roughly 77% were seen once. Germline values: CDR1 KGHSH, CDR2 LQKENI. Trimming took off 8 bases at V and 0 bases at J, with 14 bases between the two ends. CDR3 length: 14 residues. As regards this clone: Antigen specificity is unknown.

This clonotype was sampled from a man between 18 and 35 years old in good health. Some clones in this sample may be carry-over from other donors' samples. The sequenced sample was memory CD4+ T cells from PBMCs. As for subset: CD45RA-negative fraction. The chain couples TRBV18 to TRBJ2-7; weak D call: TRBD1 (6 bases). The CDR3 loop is CASRDQGNSYEQYF. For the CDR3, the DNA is TGTGCCAGCCGCGACCAGGGGAACTCCTACGAGCAGTACTTC.